One T cell receptor beta chain is described in this entry. Within the sample, other DNA sequences also encode this same CDR3. Original methodology: Reference gene primer amplification gave estimated nucleated cell counts. Only in-frame clones appear in the TCRdb table, and some are missing; sequencing was by immunoSEQ multiplex PCR. That table supplies the V and J calls and clone size; D and trimming were determined from the DNA. In the table there are around 100,000 clones, roughly nine tenths of which are singletons. Germline V CDR1 and CDR2: MRHNA, SNTAGT. Trimming removed 0 bases from V and 1 base from J; junction bases left unmatched: 0. The CDR3 length is 15 residues. This entry belongs to a study of blood T cell repertoires in COVID-19. Study-wide context: Acute and convalescent COVID-19 specimens originated in the United States, Italy and Spain. PBMCs, B-cell-depleted T cells, or T cells provided the cDNA or gDNA that made up the material.

This receptor was obtained from a human donor in a cohort sampled during active COVID-19. Sequencing was performed on peripheral blood. The chain is built from TRBV6-4 and TRBJ2-3, with 8 bases that match TRBD2. CDR3 bases: TGTGCCAGCAGTGACTCGCGGGGGGGCACAGATACGCAGTATTTT. Amino acid sequence: CASSDSRGGTDTQYF.